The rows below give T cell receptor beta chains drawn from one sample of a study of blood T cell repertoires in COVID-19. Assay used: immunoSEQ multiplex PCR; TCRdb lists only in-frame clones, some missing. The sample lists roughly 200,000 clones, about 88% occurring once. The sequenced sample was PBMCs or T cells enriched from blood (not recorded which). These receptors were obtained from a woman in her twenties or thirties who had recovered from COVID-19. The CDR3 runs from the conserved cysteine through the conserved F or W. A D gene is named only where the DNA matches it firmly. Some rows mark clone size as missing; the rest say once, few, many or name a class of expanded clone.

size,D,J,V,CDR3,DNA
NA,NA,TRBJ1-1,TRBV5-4,CASSYPPSNTEAFF,TGTGCCAGCAGCTATCCTCCTTCGAACACTGAAGCTTTCTTT
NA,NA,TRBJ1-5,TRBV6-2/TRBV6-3,CASSYRPGRRDNQPQHF,TGTGCCAGCAGTTATCGGCCAGGGAGGAGGGACAATCAGCCCCAGCATTTT
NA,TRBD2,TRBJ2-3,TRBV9,CASSVFLGQMGGGTQYF,TGTGCCAGCAGCGTATTCCTAGGACAGATGGGCGGGGGGACGCAGTATTTT
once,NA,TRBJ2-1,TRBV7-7,CASSLQGLGSEQFF,TGTGCCAGCAGCCTACAGGGTCTGGGCAGTGAGCAGTTCTTC
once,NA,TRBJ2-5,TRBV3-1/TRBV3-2,CASSPTWTEYQETQYF,TGTGCCAGCAGCCCCACGTGGACAGAGTACCAAGAGACCCAGTACTTC
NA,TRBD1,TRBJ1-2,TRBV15,CATSGVQGAGYGYTF,TGTGCCACCAGCGGAGTACAGGGGGCCGGCTATGGCTACACCTTC
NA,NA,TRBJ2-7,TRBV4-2,CASSQEWLTGEQYF,TGTGCCAGCAGCCAAGAGTGGTTGACGGGCGAGCAGTACTTC
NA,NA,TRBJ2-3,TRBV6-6,CASRLSTDTQYF,TGTGCCAGCAGGCTATCCACAGATACGCAGTATTTT
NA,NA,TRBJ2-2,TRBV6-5,CASSYARAGELFF,TGTGCCAGCAGTTACGCGAGGGCCGGGGAGCTGTTTTTT
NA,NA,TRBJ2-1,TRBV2,CASSPEGVGQFF,TGTGCCAGCAGTCCCGAGGGGGTCGGGCAGTTCTTC
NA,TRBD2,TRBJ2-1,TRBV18,CASSPFQGAGGSNEQFF,TGTGCCAGCTCACCATTTCAAGGAGCGGGGGGGAGTAATGAGCAGTTCTTC
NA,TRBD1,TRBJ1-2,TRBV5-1,CASSSNPDRGSVYGYTF,TGCGCCAGCAGCTCGAACCCAGACAGGGGATCGGTCTATGGCTACACCTTC
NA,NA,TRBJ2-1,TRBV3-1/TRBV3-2,CASSPRGGLPYNEQFF,TGTGCCAGCAGCCCGCGCGGGGGCCTCCCCTACAATGAGCAGTTCTTC
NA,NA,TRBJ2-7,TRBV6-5,CASFRGIEQYF,TGTGCCAGCTTTCGGGGGATCGAGCAGTACTTC
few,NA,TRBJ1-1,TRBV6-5,CASSLVKNTEAFF,TGTGCCAGCAGCCTCGTAAAGAACACTGAAGCTTTCTTT
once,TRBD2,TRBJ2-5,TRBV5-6,CASTGLAKETQYF,TGTGCCAGCACAGGACTAGCGAAGGAGACCCAGTACTTC
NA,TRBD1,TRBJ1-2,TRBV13,CASRRDSSYGYTF,TGTGCCAGCAGACGGGACAGCTCCTATGGCTACACCTTC
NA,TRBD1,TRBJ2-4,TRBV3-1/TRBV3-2,CASSLSRDRGWNIQYF,TGTGCCAGCAGCCTCTCCCGGGACAGGGGGTGGAACATTCAGTACTTC
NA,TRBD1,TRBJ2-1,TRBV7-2,CASSSTGVGSYNEQFF,TGTGCCAGCAGCTCGACAGGGGTGGGTTCCTACAATGAGCAGTTCTTC
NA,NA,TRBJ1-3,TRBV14,CASSQGRGRSGNTIYF,TGTGCCAGCAGCCAAGGGCGGGGCCGCTCTGGAAACACCATATATTTT
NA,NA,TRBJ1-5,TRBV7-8,CASSLAGRTTDQPQHF,TGTGCCAGCAGCTTAGCGGGCAGGACAACCGATCAGCCCCAGCATTTT
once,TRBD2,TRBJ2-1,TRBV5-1,CASSLAGGGAGSYNEQFF,TGCGCCAGCAGCTTGGCCGGCGGGGGGGCCGGGTCCTACAATGAGCAGTTCTTC
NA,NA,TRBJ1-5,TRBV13,CASSYINQPQHF,TGTGCCAGCAGTTACATTAATCAGCCCCAGCATTTT
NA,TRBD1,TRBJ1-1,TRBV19,CASSIVDRVGTEAFF,TGTGCCAGTAGTATAGTGGACAGGGTAGGAACTGAAGCTTTCTTT
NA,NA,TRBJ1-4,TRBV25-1,CASSPWGGQGEKLFF,TGTGCCAGCAGTCCCTGGGGAGGGCAGGGTGAAAAACTGTTTTTT
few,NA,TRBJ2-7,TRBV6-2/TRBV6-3,CASSPTTREQYF,TGTGCCAGCAGCCCCACGACCAGGGAGCAGTACTTC
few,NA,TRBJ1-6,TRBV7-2,CASRDSSNYYNSPLHF,TGTGCCAGCAGAGACAGCTCCAACTACTATAATTCACCCCTCCACTTT
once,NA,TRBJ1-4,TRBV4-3,CASSQDGQGNEKLFF,TGCGCCAGCAGCCAAGACGGGCAGGGTAATGAAAAACTGTTTTTT
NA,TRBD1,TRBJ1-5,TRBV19,CASSIAGQGTNQPQHF,TGTGCCAGTAGTATAGCGGGACAGGGGACCAATCAGCCCCAGCATTTT
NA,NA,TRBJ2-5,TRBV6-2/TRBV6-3,CASSRTDQETQYF,TGTGCCAGCAGCCGGACAGACCAAGAGACCCAGTACTTC
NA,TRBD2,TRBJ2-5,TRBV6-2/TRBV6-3,CASSRGGLETQYF,TGTGCCAGCAGCCGGGGGGGCCTGGAGACCCAGTACTTC
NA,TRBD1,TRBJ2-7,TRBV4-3,CASSQSRPGQGAYEQYF,TGCGCCAGCAGCCAATCCCGACCGGGACAGGGGGCTTACGAGCAGTACTTC
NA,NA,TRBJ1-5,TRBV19,CASSIRTGLGQPQHF,TGTGCCAGTAGTATCCGAACCGGGTTGGGTCAGCCCCAGCATTTT
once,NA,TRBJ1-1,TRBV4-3,CASSQFNRNTEAFF,TGCGCCAGCAGCCAATTTAACAGAAACACTGAAGCTTTCTTT
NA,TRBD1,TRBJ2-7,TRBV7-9,CASSFRDRQPDKAYEQYF,TGTGCCAGCAGCTTCCGGGACAGGCAGCCCGATAAAGCCTACGAGCAGTACTTC
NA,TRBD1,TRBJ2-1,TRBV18,CASSPFPGQGGNEQFF,TGTGCCAGCTCACCCTTCCCGGGACAGGGCGGGAATGAGCAGTTCTTC
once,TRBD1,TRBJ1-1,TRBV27,CASSWGQMNTEAFF,TGTGCCAGCAGTTGGGGACAGATGAACACTGAAGCTTTCTTT
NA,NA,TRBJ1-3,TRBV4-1,CASSDVSSGNTIYF,TGCGCCAGCAGCGATGTGAGCTCTGGAAACACCATATATTTT
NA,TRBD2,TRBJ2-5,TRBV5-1,CASSIGRLAGGHEETQYF,TGCGCCAGCAGCATAGGCAGACTAGCGGGGGGCCATGAAGAGACCCAGTACTTC
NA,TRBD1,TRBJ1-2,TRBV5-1,CASSSGTANYGYTF,TGCGCCAGCAGTTCCGGGACAGCTAACTATGGCTACACCTTC
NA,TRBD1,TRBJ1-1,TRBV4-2,CASSQDPPGTGGAMNTEAFF,TGTGCCAGCAGCCAAGATCCGCCGGGGACAGGGGGCGCGATGAACACTGAAGCTTTCTTT
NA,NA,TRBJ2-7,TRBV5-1,CASSLVFEDEQYF,TGCGCCAGCAGCTTGGTATTCGAGGACGAGCAGTACTTC
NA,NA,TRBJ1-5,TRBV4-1,CASSPGGGRNQPQHF,TGCGCCAGCAGCCCCGGAGGCGGACGCAATCAGCCCCAGCATTTT
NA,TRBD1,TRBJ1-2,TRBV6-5,CASSSDREQGYGYTF,TGTGCCAGCAGTTCTGACAGGGAACAGGGCTATGGCTACACCTTC
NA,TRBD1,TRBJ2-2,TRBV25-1,CASSEFRQGYTGELFF,TGTGCCAGCAGTGAATTCCGACAGGGGTACACCGGGGAGCTGTTTTTT
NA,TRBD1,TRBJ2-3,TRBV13,CASSPNRGRKYF,TGTGCCAGCAGCCCGAACAGGGGGCGCAAGTATTTT
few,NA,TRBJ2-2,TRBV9,CASSVGLAPGELFF,TGTGCCAGCAGCGTAGGGCTAGCACCCGGGGAGCTGTTTTTT
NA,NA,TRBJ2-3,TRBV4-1,CASSQERVGTDTQYF,TGCGCCAGCAGCCAAGAGAGAGTGGGCACAGATACGCAGTATTTT
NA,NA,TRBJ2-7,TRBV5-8,CASSLGGRNSYEQYF,TGTGCCAGCAGCTTGGGGGGCAGGAATTCCTACGAGCAGTACTTC
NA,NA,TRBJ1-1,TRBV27,CASSFNRFLEAFF,TGTGCCAGCAGTTTCAACAGATTCCTTGAAGCTTTCTTT
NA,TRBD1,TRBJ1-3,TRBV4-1,CASSQQDRVRNTIYF,TGCGCCAGCAGCCAACAGGACAGGGTGCGAAACACCATATATTTT
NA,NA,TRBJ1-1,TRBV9,CASSVDGAGGQGAFF,TGTGCCAGCAGCGTAGATGGGGCGGGAGGACAAGGAGCTTTCTTT